One TCR beta chain is described in this entry. The V gene's germline CDR1 is SQVTM and CDR2 ANQGSEA. The CDR3 runs 14 residues. V shed 6 bases and J shed 6 bases, with 18 bases lying between them. The authors' processing: Estimates of nucleated cell counts were drawn from the amplification of reference gene primers. The repertoire was sequenced with immunoSEQ multiplex PCR; TCRdb's copy has only in-frame clones and lacks some. V and J calls and clone size are as listed in that table; D and trimming were resolved from the DNA. The sample comprises some 80,000 clones, around nine tenths of which are singletons, and around 4.5% rests with the top ten. This specimen belongs to a study of blood T cell repertoires in COVID-19. Study overall: Samples taken during acute and convalescent COVID-19 were collected in the United States, Italy and Spain. T cells, B-cell-depleted T cells, or PBMCs supplied cDNA or gDNA.

This sequence was found in a man aged 50-59 years with active or convalescent COVID-19. Sequenced: peripheral blood. The gene calls are TRBV29-1 and TRBJ2-1; no firm D call. In DNA form, the CDR3 reads TGCAGCGTACCGTGGAAAGGAAGGAGCAATGAGCAGTTCTTC. It codes for CSVPWKGRSNEQFF.